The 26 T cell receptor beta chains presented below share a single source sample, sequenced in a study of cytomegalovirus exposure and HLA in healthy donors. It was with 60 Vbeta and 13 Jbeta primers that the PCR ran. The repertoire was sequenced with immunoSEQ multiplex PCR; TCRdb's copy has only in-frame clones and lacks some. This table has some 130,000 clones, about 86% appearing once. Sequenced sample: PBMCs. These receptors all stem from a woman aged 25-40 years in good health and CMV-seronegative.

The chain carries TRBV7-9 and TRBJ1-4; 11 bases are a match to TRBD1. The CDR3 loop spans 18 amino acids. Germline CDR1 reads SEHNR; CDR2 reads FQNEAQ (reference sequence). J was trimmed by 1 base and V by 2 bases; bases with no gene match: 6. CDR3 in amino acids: CASSLTGTGGLTNEKLFF. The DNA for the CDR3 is TGTGCCAGCAGCTTAACCGGGACAGGGGGTCTAACTAATGAAAAACTGTTTTTT.

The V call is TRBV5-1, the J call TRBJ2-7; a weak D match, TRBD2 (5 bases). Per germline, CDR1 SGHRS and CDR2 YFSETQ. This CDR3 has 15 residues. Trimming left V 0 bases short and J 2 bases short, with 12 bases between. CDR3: CASSLGPGSTYEQYF. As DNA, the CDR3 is TGCGCCAGCAGCTTGGGTCCGGGGTCTACCTACGAGCAGTACTTC. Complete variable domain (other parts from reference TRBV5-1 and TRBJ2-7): KAGVTQTPRYLIKTRGQQVTLSCSPISGHRSVSWYQQTPGQGLQFLFEYFSETQRNKGNFPGRFSGRQFSNSRSEMNVSTLELGDSALYLCASSLGPGSTYEQYFGPGTRLTVT.

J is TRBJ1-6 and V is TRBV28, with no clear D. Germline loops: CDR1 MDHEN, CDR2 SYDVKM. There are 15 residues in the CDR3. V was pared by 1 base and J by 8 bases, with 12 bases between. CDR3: CASSLYEAPDSPLHF. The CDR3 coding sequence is TGTGCCAGCAGTTTATACGAGGCGCCGGATTCACCCCTCCACTTT.

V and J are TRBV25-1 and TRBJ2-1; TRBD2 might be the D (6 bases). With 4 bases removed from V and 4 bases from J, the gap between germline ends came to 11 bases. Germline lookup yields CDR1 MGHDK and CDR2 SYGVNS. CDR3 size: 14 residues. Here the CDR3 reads CASSGGITYNEQFF. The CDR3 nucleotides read TGTGCCAGCAGTGGCGGGATAACTTACAATGAGCAGTTCTTC.

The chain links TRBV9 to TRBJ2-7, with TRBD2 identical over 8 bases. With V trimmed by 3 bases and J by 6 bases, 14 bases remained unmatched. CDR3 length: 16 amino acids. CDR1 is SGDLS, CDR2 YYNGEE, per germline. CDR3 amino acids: CASSARDPSGGGEQYF. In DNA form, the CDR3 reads TGTGCCAGCAGCGCACGGGACCCCAGCGGGGGAGGCGAGCAGTACTTC.

CDR3 loop: CASRLGTGTSVVSNTGELFF. The CDR3 DNA reads TGTGCAAGTCGCTTAGGGACCGGGACTAGCGTGGTATCGAACACCGGGGAGCTGTTTTTT. The chain recombines TRBV12-2 with TRBJ2-2; no check of the table's D call, TRBD2, against the DNA was made. TRBV12-2 is a documented pseudogene. This CDR3 region has 20 residues.

The CDR3 here is CASRRIKGATNEKLFF. In nucleotides, the CDR3 is TGTGCCAGCAGGCGGATCAAGGGGGCAACTAATGAAAAACTGTTTTTT. The chain is built from TRBV6-6 and TRBJ1-4, with a weak D call TRBD1 (6 bases). Germline V gene sequence: CDR1 MNHNY, CDR2 SVGAGI (reference sequence). Deletions cut 6 bases from V and 0 bases from J, with 14 bases between. This CDR3 has 16 amino acids.

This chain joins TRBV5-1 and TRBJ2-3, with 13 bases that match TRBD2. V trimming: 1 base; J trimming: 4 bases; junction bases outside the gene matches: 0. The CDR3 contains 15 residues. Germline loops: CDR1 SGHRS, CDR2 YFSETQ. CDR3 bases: TGCGCCAGCAGCTTGACTAGCGGGGGGGCAGATACGCAGTATTTT. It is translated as CASSLTSGGADTQYF.

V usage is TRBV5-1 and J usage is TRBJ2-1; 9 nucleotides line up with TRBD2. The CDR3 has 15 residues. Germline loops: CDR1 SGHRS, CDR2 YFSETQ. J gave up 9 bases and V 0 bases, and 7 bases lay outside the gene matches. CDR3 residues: CASSLVAGGPSEQFF. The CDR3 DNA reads TGCGCCAGCAGCTTGGTTGCGGGGGGGCCTAGTGAGCAGTTCTTC.

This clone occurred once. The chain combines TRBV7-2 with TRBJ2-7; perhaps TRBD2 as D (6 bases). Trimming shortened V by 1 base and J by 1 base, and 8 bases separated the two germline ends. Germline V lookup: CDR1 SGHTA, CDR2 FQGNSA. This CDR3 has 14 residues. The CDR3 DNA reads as TGTGCCAGCAGCTTAGATGGACTATCCTACGAGCAGTACTTC. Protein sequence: CASSLDGLSYEQYF.

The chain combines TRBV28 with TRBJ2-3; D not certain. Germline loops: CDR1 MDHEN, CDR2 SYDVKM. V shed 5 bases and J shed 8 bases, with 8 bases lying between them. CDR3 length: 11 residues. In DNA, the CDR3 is TGTGCCAGCAGTCCCTTCGTTACGCAGTATTTT. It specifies CASSPFVTQYF.

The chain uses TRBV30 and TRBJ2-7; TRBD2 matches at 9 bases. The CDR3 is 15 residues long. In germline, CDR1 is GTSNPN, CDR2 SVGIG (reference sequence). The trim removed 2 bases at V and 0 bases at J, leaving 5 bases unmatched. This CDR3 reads CAWSRAGGPSYEQYF. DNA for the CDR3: TGTGCCTGGAGTAGGGCGGGAGGGCCCTCCTACGAGCAGTACTTC.

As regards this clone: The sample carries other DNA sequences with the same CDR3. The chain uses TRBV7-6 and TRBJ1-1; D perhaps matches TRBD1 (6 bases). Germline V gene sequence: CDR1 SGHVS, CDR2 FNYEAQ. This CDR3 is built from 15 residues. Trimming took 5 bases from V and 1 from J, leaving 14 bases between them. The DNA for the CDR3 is TGTGCCAGCAGCGCCCTGGGGGGGCGGAACACTGAAGCTTTCTTT. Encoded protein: CASSALGGRNTEAFF.

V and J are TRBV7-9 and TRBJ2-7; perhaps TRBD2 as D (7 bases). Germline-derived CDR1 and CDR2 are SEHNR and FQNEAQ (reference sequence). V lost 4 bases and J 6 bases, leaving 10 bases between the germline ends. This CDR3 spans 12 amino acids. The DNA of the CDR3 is TGTGCCAGCAGCTATGGGGGGGCCGAGCAGTACTTC. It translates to CASSYGGAEQYF.

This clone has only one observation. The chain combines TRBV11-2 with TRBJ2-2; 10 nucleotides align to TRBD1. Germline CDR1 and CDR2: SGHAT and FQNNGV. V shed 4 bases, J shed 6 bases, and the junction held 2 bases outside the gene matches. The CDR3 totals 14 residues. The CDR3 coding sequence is TGTGCCAGCAGCTCAGGGACAGGGGCCGGGGAGCTGTTTTTT. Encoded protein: CASSSGTGAGELFF.

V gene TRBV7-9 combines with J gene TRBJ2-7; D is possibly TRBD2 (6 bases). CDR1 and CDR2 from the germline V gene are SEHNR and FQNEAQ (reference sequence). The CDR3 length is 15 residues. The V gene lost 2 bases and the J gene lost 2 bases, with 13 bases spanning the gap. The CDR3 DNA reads TGTGCCAGCAGCTTACTTGTGGGGGGAGCCTACGAGCAGTACTTC. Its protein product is CASSLLVGGAYEQYF.

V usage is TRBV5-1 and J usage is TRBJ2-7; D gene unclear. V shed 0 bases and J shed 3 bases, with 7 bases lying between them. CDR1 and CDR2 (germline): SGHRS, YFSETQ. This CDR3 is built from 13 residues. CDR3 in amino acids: CASSLGGVYEQYF. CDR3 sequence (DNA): TGCGCCAGCAGCTTGGGCGGAGTCTACGAGCAGTACTTC.

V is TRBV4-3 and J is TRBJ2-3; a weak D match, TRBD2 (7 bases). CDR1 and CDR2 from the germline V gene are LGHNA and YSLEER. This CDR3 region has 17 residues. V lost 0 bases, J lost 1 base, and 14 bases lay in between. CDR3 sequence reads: CASSQDNWGGGTDTQYF. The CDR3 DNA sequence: TGCGCCAGCAGCCAAGATAATTGGGGGGGCGGCACAGATACGCAGTATTTT.

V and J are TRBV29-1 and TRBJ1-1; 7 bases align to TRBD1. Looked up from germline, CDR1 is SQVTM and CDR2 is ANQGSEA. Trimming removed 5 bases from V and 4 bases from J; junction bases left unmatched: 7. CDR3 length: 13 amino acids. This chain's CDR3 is CSVYRQGGTEAFF. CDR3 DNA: TGCAGCGTTTATCGACAGGGTGGCACTGAAGCTTTCTTT.

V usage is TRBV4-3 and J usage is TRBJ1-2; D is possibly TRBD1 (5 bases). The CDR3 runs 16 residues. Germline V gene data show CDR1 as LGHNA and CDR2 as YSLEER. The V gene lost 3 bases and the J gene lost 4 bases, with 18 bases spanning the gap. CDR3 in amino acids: CASSHDNGAAPYGYTF. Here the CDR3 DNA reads TGCGCCAGCAGCCACGATAATGGGGCGGCCCCCTATGGCTACACCTTC.

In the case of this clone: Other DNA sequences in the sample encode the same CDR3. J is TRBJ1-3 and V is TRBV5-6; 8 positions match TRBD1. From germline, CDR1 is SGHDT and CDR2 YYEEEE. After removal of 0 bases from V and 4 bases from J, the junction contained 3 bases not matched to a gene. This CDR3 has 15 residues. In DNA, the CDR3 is TGTGCCAGCAGCTTGGGGACAGGGTCAGGAAACACCATATATTTT. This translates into CASSLGTGSGNTIYF.

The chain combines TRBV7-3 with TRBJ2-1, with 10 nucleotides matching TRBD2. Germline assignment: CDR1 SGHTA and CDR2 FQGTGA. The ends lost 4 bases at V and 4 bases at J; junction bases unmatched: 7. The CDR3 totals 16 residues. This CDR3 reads CASSSTSSGGYNEQFF. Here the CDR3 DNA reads TGTGCCAGCAGCTCTACCTCTAGCGGGGGTTACAATGAGCAGTTCTTC.

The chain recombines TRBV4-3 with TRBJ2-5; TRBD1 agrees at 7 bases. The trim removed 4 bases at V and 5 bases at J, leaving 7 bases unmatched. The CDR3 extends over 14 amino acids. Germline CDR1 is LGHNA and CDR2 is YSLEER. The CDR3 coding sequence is TGCGCCAGCAGCCCCGTGACAGGGTGGGAGACCCAGTACTTC. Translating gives CASSPVTGWETQYF.

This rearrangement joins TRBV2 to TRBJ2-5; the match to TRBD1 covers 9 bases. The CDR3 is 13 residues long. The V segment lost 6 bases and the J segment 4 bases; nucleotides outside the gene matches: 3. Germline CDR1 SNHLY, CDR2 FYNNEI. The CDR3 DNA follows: TGTGCCAGCAGGACGGGACAGGGAGAGACCCAGTACTTC. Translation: CASRTGQGETQYF.

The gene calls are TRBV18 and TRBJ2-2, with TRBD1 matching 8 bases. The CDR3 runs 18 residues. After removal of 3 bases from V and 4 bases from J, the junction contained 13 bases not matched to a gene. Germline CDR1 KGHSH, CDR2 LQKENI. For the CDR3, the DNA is TGTGCCAGCTCACCTTCCCTGGACAGGGTCCTCGGCACCGGGGAGCTGTTTTTT. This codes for CASSPSLDRVLGTGELFF.

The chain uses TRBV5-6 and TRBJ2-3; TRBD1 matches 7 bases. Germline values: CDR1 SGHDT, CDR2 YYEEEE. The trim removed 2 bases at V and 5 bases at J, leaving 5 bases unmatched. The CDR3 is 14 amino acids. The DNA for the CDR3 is TGTGCCAGCAGCTTAAGGGGGCACGGAGATACGCAGTATTTT. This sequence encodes CASSLRGHGDTQYF.